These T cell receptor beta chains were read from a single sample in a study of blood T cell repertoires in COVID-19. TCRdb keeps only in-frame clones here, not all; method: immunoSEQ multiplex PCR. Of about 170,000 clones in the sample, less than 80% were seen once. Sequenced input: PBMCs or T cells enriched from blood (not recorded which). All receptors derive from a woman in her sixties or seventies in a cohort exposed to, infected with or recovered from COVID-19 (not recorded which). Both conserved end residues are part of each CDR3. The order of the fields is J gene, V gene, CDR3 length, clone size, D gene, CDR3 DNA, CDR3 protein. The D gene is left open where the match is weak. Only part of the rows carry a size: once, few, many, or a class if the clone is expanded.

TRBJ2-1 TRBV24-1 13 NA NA TGTGCCACCTCGGGGACTGTTTACAATGAGCAGTTCTTC CATSGTVYNEQFF
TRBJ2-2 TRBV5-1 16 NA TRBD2 TGCGCCAGCAGCCCGACGGGACTAGCGGGAAGGAGGGAGCTGTTTTTT CASSPTGLAGRRELFF
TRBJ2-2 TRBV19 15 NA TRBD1 TGTGCCAGTAACCAACAGGGGGGGAACACCGGGGAGCTGTTTTTT CASNQQGGNTGELFF
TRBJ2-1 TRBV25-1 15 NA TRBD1 TGTGCCAGCAGTCCTAGGACAGGGGTGGACAATGAGCAGTTCTTC CASSPRTGVDNEQFF
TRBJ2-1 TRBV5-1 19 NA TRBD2 TGCGCCAGCAGCTTGGCACCACTACTAGCGCCTACATACTACAATGAGCAGTTCTTC CASSLAPLLAPTYYNEQFF
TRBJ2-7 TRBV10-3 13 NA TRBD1 TGTGCCATCCACCCAGGGGGCGGCTACGAGCAGTACTTC CAIHPGGGYEQYF
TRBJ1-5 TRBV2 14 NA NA TGTGCCAGCAGCCGGGACACCCGCAATCAGCCCCAGCATTTT CASSRDTRNQPQHF
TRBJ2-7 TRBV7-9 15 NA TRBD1 TGTGCCAGCAGCTTAGTTGGACAGGGTGACTACGAGCAGTACTTC CASSLVGQGDYEQYF
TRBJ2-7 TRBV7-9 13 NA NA TGTGCCAGCAGCTTAGCCGGTACCTACGAGCAGTACTTC CASSLAGTYEQYF
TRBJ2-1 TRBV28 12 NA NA TGTGCCAGCAAACAGGGTTACAATGAGCAGTTCTTC CASKQGYNEQFF
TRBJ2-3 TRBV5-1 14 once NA TGCGCCAGCAGCTTGTCTAGGCCCACAGATACGCAGTATTTT CASSLSRPTDTQYF
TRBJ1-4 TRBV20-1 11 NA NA TGCAGTGCTGAGAGAAATGAAAAACTGTTTTTT CSAERNEKLFF
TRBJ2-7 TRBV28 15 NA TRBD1 TGTGCCAGCAGTTCCCAGGACAGGGATACCTACGAGCAGTACTTC CASSSQDRDTYEQYF
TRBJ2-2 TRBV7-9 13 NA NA TGTGCCAGCAGCTTAGTGGAGCGGGGGGAGCTGTTTTTT CASSLVERGELFF
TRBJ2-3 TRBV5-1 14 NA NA TGCGCCAGCAGCCCCCAGACAGGCACAGATACGCAGTATTTT CASSPQTGTDTQYF
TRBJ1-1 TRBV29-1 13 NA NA TGCAGCGTCGCGCGGCAGCAGAACACTGAAGCTTTCTTT CSVARQQNTEAFF
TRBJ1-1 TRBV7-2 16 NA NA TGTGCCAGCAGCTTCGGGAGGGGCATACCGAACACTGAAGCTTTCTTT CASSFGRGIPNTEAFF
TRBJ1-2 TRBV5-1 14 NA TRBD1 TGCGCCAGCAGCCAGGGACAGGGGGCAGGAGGCTACACCTTC CASSQGQGAGGYTF
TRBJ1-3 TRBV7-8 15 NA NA TGTGCCAGCAGCTGGACGGCAGGGACAGGAAACACCATATATTTT CASSWTAGTGNTIYF
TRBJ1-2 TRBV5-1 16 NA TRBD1 TGCGCCAGCAGCTTGGTACCTGGACAGGCGAACTATGGCTACACCTTC CASSLVPGQANYGYTF
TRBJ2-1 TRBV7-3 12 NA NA TGTGCCAGCAGCCCGGGTCGGGATGAGCAGTTCTTC CASSPGRDEQFF
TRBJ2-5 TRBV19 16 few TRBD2 TGTGCCAGTAGTATAGTGGGGAGGGGTCTCCAAGAGACCCAGTACTTC CASSIVGRGLQETQYF
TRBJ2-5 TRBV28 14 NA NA TGTGCCAGCAGTCCCCCAAAGGGGCGGGAGACCCAGTACTTC CASSPPKGRETQYF
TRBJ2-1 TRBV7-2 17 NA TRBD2 TGTGCCAGCAGCTTAGTAGGGACTACTGTCCTCGGGAGTGAGCAGTTCTTC CASSLVGTTVLGSEQFF
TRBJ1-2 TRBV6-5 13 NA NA TGTGCCAGCAGAACCTCAGGGGCAACCGGCTACACCTTC CASRTSGATGYTF
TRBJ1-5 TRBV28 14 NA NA TGTGCCAGCAGTGTTAACAGGTTTGGTCAGCCCCAGCATTTT CASSVNRFGQPQHF
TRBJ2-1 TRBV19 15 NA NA TGTGCCAGTAGTATAGCTGCAGGGTCCTACAATGAGCAGTTCTTC CASSIAAGSYNEQFF
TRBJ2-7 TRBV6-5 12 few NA TGTGCCAGCAAACAACAGGGTGGCGAGCAGTACTTC CASKQQGGEQYF
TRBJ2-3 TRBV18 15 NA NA TGTGCCAGCTCAGGAGACGGATCCCGCACAGATACGCAGTATTTT CASSGDGSRTDTQYF
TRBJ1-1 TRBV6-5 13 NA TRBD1 TGTGCCAGCAGTCGACAGGGGAGCACTGAAGCTTTCTTT CASSRQGSTEAFF
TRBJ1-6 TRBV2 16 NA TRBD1 TGTGCCAGCAGGGCGAGCGGACAGGGTGCGGGGTCACCCCTCCACTTT CASRASGQGAGSPLHF
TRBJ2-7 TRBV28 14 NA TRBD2 TGTGCCAGCACTTCCCCAGCGGGGAACTACGAGCAGTACTTC CASTSPAGNYEQYF
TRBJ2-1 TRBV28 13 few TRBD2 TGTGCCAGCAGTGGCGGGGGGCACAATGAGCAGTTCTTC CASSGGGHNEQFF
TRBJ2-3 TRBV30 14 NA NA TGTGCCTGGAGCCCCAGGGACTTCACAGATACGCAGTATTTT CAWSPRDFTDTQYF
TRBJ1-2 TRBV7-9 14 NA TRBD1 TGTGCCAGCAGCTCGACAGGGGGAGACTATGGCTACACCTTC CASSSTGGDYGYTF
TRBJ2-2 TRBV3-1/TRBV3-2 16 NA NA TGTGCCAGCAGCCAAGGGTCCGGGATGGGCACCGGGGAGCTGTTTTTT CASSQGSGMGTGELFF
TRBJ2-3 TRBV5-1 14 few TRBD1 TGCGCCAGCAGCGCGGACAGGGGAACAGATACGCAGTATTTT CASSADRGTDTQYF
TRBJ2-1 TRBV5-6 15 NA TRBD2 TGTGCCAGCAGGCTGGGGGGGTTGTCCTACAATGAGCAGTTCTTC CASRLGGLSYNEQFF
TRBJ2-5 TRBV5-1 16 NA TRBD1 TGCGCCAGCAGCTTGGCCGGAGGACAGGGGTTAGAGACCCAGTACTTC CASSLAGGQGLETQYF
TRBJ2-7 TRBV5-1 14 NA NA TGCGCCAGCAGCCAGGAACCCTCATCCTACGAGCAGTACTTC CASSQEPSSYEQYF
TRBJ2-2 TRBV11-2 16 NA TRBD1 TGTGCCAGCAGCCGGGACAGGGTTATTTTCGCCGGGGAGCTGTTTTTT CASSRDRVIFAGELFF
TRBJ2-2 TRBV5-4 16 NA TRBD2 TGTGCCAGCAGGACAAGCGGGAGTCTCGTGGCCGGGGAGCTGTTTTTT CASRTSGSLVAGELFF
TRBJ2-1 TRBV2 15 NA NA TGTGCCAGCAGTGAAGAGTCAGGGTGGCTCCATGAGCAGTTCTTC CASSEESGWLHEQFF
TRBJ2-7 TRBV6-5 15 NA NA TGTGCCAGCAGTTACTCGTCACAGTTCTCCTACGAGCAGTACTTC CASSYSSQFSYEQYF
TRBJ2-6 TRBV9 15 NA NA TGTGCCAGCAGCGTACAGGGGACTGGGGCCAACGTCCTGACTTTC CASSVQGTGANVLTF
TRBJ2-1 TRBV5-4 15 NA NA TGTGCCAGCAGCTTGGGCGGTACGGGGGTCAATGAGCAGTTCTTC CASSLGGTGVNEQFF
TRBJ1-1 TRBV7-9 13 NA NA TGTGCCAGCAGCTTTGACATGGGTTTTGTAGCTTTCTTT CASSFDMGFVAFF
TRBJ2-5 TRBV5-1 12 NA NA TGCGCCAGCAGCTCACAACAAGAGACCCAGTACTTC CASSSQQETQYF
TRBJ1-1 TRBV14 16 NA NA TGTGCCAGCAGCCACGGATCCGGTTTGAGGTGGACTGAAGCTTTCTTT CASSHGSGLRWTEAFF
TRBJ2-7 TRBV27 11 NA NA TGTGCCTCAGCGCGAGGGCGCGAGCAGTACTTC CASARGREQYF
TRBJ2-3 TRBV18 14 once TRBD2 TGTGCCAGCTCCCCGGGACTAGGCGCAGATACGCAGTATTTT CASSPGLGADTQYF
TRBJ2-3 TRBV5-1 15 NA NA TGCGCCAGCAGCTCGCAGGGGGGAGGCACAGATACGCAGTATTTT CASSSQGGGTDTQYF
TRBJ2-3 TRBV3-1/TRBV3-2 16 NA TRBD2 TGTGCCAGCAGCCGGGATAGCGGGACACTCACAGATACGCAGTATTTT CASSRDSGTLTDTQYF
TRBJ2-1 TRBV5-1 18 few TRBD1 TGCGCCAGCAGCAGCGGGATGAAGACAGGGGGCAGGTACAATGAGCAGTTCTTC CASSSGMKTGGRYNEQFF